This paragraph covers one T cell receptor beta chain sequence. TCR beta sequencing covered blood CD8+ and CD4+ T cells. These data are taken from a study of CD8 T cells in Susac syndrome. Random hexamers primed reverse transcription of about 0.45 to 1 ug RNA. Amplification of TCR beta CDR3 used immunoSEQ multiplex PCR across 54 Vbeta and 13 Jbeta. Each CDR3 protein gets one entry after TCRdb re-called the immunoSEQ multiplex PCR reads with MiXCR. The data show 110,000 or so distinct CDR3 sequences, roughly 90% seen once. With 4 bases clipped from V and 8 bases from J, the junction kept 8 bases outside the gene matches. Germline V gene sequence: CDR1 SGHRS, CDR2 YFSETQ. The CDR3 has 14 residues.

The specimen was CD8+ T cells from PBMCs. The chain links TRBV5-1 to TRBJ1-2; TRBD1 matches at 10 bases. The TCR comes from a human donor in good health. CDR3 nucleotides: TGCGCCAGCAGCGTTGGGACAGGGGAGAGCGGCTACACCTTC. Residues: CASSVGTGESGYTF.